Sequencing of this T cell receptor beta chain was carried out in a study of blood T cell repertoires in COVID-19. Profiling relied on immunoSEQ multiplex PCR, and the TCRdb table lists in-frame clones only, not all of them. The sample shows around 500,000 clones, approximately 88% of them seen only once. The CDR3 runs to 15 residues. Trimming removed 5 bases from V and 1 base from J, with 15 bases in between. Germline V gene data show CDR1 as LGHDT and CDR2 as YNNKEL (reference sequence). Participants were aged roughly 18 to 90 years, lived in under 30 US areas, and enrolled virtually. Two negative PCRs, clearance, or symptom resolution characterized the recovered Cohort 3 donors. In this sample, this clone turned up once.

The V gene is TRBV3-1 (or the pseudogene TRBV3-2), the J gene TRBJ2-7; D might be TRBD2 (6 bases). This clonotype was obtained from a woman between 40 and 50 years old who had recovered from COVID-19. The material sequenced was PBMCs or T cells enriched from blood (not recorded which). CDR3 residues: CASSFTTSLSYEQYF. For the CDR3, the DNA is TGTGCCAGCAGCTTTACTACTAGCTTATCCTACGAGCAGTACTTC.